This T cell receptor (beta chain) was found in a study of shared clonotypes between healthy human individuals. Profiled with immunoSEQ multiplex PCR; TCRdb holds only in-frame clones, not every one. Of about 2.2 million clones listed, about 93% were seen once; the top ten hold more than 1.5%. Terminally differentiated effector memory CD45RA+ cells were excluded from the naive CD8 cells, which were CD45RO-negative and positively selected for CCR7. Germline values: CDR1 GTSNPN, CDR2 SVGIG (reference sequence). The CDR3 loop spans 14 amino acids. Trimming took 4 bases from V and 4 from J; bases not matched to a gene: 7.

The receptor was isolated from a young man in good health. Some clones in this sample may be carry-over from other donors' samples. The material sequenced was naive CD8+ T cells from PBMCs. The V call is TRBV30, the J call TRBJ2-7; 10 nucleotides match TRBD1. The CDR3 reads CAWKRPGQGYEQYF. The CDR3 DNA is TGTGCCTGGAAACGGCCGGGACAGGGGTACGAGCAGTACTTC.